The sequence of this T cell receptor (beta chain) was determined in a study of identifying expanded T cells in peripheral blood. As for this clone: At one boundary the junction diverges from the germline segment, which might be a read error.

The CDR3 covers 16 residues. The germline CDR1 and CDR2 sequences are KGHSH and LQKENI. Only in-frame clones appear in the TCRdb table, and some are missing; sequencing was by immunoSEQ multiplex PCR. The sample records about 86,000 clones, 85% being singletons. Source material: blood. This chain uses TRBV18 with TRBJ1-1; 10 nucleotides match TRBD1. This clonotype was obtained from a person aged 18 to 75 in good health. Written as DNA, the CDR3 is TGTGCCAGCTCACCACCCGCGACAGGGGGCTCCACTGGAGCTTTCTTT. It codes for CASSPPATGGSTGAFF.